In its sample, the clone carrying this T cell receptor (beta chain) was seen once. The sample comes from a study of blood T cell repertoires in COVID-19. As for the study in general: T cells, B-cell-depleted T cells, or PBMCs provided the cDNA or gDNA that served as material.

This CDR3 has 14 residues. Germline CDR1 is KGHSH and CDR2 is LQKENI. With 4 bases removed from V and 0 bases from J, the gap between germline ends came to 9 bases. Authors' analysis steps: By means of reference gene primer amplification, nucleated cell counts were estimated. Measured with immunoSEQ multiplex PCR; TCRdb has only the in-frame clones, and not every one. V, J and clone size derive from that table, while D and trimming were established from the DNA sequence. Of some 260,000 clones detected, about 80% appear once; the ten largest clones hold roughly 10%. This sequence joins TRBV18 and TRBJ1-1, with D possibly matching TRBD1 (5 bases). The source material was peripheral blood. This receptor was taken from an older man with acute or convalescent COVID-19. For the CDR3, the DNA is TGTGCCAGCTCACGACAGTCCATGAACACTGAAGCTTTCTTT. This gives the protein CASSRQSMNTEAFF.